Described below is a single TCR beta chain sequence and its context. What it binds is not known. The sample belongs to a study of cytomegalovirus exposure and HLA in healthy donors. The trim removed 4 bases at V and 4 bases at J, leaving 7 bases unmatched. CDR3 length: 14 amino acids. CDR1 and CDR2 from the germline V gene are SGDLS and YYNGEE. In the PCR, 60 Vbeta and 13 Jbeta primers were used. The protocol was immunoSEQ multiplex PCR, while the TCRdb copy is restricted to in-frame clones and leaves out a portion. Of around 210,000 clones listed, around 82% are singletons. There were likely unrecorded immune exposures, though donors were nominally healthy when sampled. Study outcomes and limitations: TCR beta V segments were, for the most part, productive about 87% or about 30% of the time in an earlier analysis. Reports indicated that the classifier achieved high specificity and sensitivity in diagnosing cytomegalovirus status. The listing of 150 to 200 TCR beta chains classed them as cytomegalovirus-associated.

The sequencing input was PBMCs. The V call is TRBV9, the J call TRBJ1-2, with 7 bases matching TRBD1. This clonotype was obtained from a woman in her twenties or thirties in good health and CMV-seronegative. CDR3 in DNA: TGTGCCAGCAGCCGCCAGGGGGGTAGCTATGGCTACACCTTC. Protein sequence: CASSRQGGSYGYTF.